These 16 T cell receptor beta chains share one sample of origin, sequenced in a study of T cell responses to AZD1222 COVID-19 vaccine. Sequenced by immunoSEQ multiplex PCR; TCRdb stores in-frame clones only, minus some. The sample contains under 170,000 clones, roughly nine tenths of which appear only once. The sample was peripheral blood, taken 28 days after the second AZD1222 dose. These receptors originate from an adult who received the AZD1222 COVID-19 vaccine.

The J gene is TRBJ1-1, the V gene TRBV7-2, with a possible D match to TRBD1 (5 bases). CDR3 length: 16 residues. The germline V gene encodes CDR1 SGHTA and CDR2 FQGNSA. The ends were cut back, 5 bases at V and 4 bases at J, with 20 bases in the middle. The CDR3 loop is CASSPGFRGYGTEAFF. The CDR3 DNA sequence: TGTGCCAGCAGCCCAGGTTTCCGGGGGTACGGCACTGAAGCTTTCTTT. The full variable domain, completed using reference TRBV7-2 and TRBJ1-1, is GAGVSQSPSNKVTEKGKDVELRCDPISGHTALYWYRQSLGQGLEFLIYFQGNSAPDKSGLPSDRFSAERTGGSVSTLTIQRTQQEDSAVYLCASSPGFRGYGTEAFFGQGTRLTVV.

The chain carries TRBV2 and TRBJ2-3; 9 positions agree with TRBD1. Germline-derived CDR1 and CDR2 are SNHLY and FYNNEI. V lost 6 bases, J lost 2 bases, and 6 bases stayed unmatched. The CDR3 has 15 amino acids. The CDR3 region is CASSSQGANTDTQYF. The CDR3 DNA is TGTGCCAGCAGCTCACAGGGGGCGAACACAGATACGCAGTATTTT. Full variable domain (rest looked up from reference TRBV2 and TRBJ2-3): EPEVTQTPSHQVTQMGQEVILRCVPISNHLYFYWYRQILGQKVEFLVSFYNNEISEKSEIFDDQFSVERPDGSNFTLKIRSTKLEDSAMYFCASSSQGANTDTQYFGPGTRLTVL.

The chain recombines TRBV6-5 with TRBJ2-2; D not resolved. The germline CDR1 and CDR2 sequences are MNHEY and SVGAGI. The ends were cut back, 6 bases at V and 6 bases at J, with 11 bases in the middle. There are 13 residues in the CDR3. Here the CDR3 reads CASSPVKAGELFF. The CDR3, as DNA: TGTGCCAGCAGCCCGGTGAAGGCCGGGGAGCTGTTTTTT.

V gene TRBV5-4 combines with J gene TRBJ1-2; 9 bases map to TRBD1. The CDR3 totals 15 residues. CDR1 is SGHNT, CDR2 YYREEE, per germline (reference sequence). The V gene end was trimmed by 5 bases and the J gene end by 8 bases; junction bases not matched to a gene: 13. The CDR3 here is CASRTGGAGMGGYTF. DNA for the CDR3: TGTGCCAGCAGAACAGGGGGCGCTGGGATGGGCGGCTACACCTTC.

The gene calls are TRBV11-3 and TRBJ2-7; D unclear. The V end lost 5 bases, the J end lost 7 bases, and 15 bases lay between the germline ends. This CDR3 has 13 residues. Germline loops: CDR1 SGHNT, CDR2 YENEEA. CDR3 DNA: TGTGCCAGCAGCAGCCTGAGTAATATGGAGCAGTACTTC. Amino acids: CASSSLSNMEQYF.

This chain connects TRBV2 to TRBJ2-2; 7 positions agree with TRBD1. V lost 5 bases, J lost 8 bases, and 8 bases stayed unmatched. The CDR3 is 14 amino acids. CDR1 and CDR2 from the germline V gene are SNHLY and FYNNEI. CDR3 region: CASSRQGEMGELFF. In DNA form, the CDR3 reads TGTGCCAGCAGTCGACAGGGCGAAATGGGGGAGCTGTTTTTT.

The rearrangement links TRBV29-1 to TRBJ1-2, with 8 bases lining up with TRBD1. This CDR3 has 11 amino acids. The V gene's germline CDR1 is SQVTM and CDR2 ANQGSEA. Trimming cost V 6 bases and J 5 bases; bases outside gene matches: 2. The chain's CDR3 is CSVRTGYGYTF. CDR3 nucleotides: TGCAGCGTCCGGACAGGGTATGGCTACACCTTC. Filled out from reference TRBV29-1 and TRBJ1-2, the complete variable domain reads SAVISQKPSRDICQRGTSLTIQCQVDSQVTMMFWYRQQPGQSLTLIATANQGSEATYESGFVIDKFPISRPNLTFSTLTVSNMSPEDSSIYLCSVRTGYGYTFGSGTRLTVV.

The CDR3 region has the DNA TGCGCCAGCAGCCAGTCCCTGGGCTACACCTTC. Protein sequence: CASSQSLGYTF. The chain joins TRBV4-1 to TRBJ1-2; D gene uncertain. The CDR3 has 11 residues. Germline values: CDR1 MGHRA, CDR2 YSYEKL. V lost 3 bases, J lost 8 bases, and 7 bases lay in between.

The chain joins TRBV5-4 to TRBJ1-2, with 7 bases aligning to TRBD1. Germline V lookup: CDR1 SGHNT, CDR2 YYREEE (reference sequence). V dropped 9 bases and J dropped 5; count of bases not matched to a gene: 10. CDR3 length: 13 residues. For the CDR3, the DNA is TGTGCCACCAGACCGACAGGGTTGTATGGCTACACCTTC. Its translation: CATRPTGLYGYTF.

This CDR3 is CASRPGAGGTGELFF. The DNA of the CDR3 is TGTGCCAGCAGACCCGGAGCGGGAGGAACCGGGGAGCTGTTTTTT. The chain couples TRBV7-9 to TRBJ2-2; 9 bases are a match to TRBD2. The V gene's germline CDR1 is SEHNR and CDR2 FQNEAQ (reference sequence). J was trimmed by 5 bases and V by 6 bases; bases with no gene match: 7. The CDR3 extends over 15 amino acids.

The rearrangement uses TRBV4-1 and TRBJ2-7; no clear D. The CDR3 loop spans 13 amino acids. CDR1 and CDR2 (germline): MGHRA, YSYEKL. The V and J ends lost 5 bases and 3 bases respectively, with 11 bases between them. This CDR3 is CASSSAPLYEQYF. The DNA for the CDR3 is TGCGCCAGCAGCTCCGCCCCGCTCTACGAGCAGTACTTC.

The chain links TRBV19 to TRBJ1-3; weak D call: TRBD1 (5 bases). CDR3 length equals 13 residues. With 3 bases removed from V and 2 bases from J, the gap between germline ends came to 5 bases. CDR1 LNHDA and CDR2 SQIVND come from the germline V gene (reference sequence). This CDR3 is CASSMGAGNTIYF. Written as DNA, the CDR3 is TGTGCCAGTAGTATGGGGGCTGGAAACACCATATATTTT.

The chain uses TRBV11-2 and TRBJ2-1, with a possible D match to TRBD1 (5 bases). V was trimmed by 4 bases and J by 0 bases, leaving 10 bases between them. There are 15 residues in the CDR3. Looked up from germline, CDR1 is SGHAT and CDR2 is FQNNGV. The chain's CDR3 is CASSSQGSSYNEQFF. CDR3 DNA: TGTGCCAGCAGCTCCCAGGGAAGCTCCTACAATGAGCAGTTCTTC.

The J gene is TRBJ2-1, the V gene TRBV6-2 or TRBV6-3, with 7 bases aligning to TRBD1. The V and J ends lost 3 bases and 4 bases, in that order; junction bases with no gene match: 6. Germline loops: CDR1 MNHEY, CDR2 SVGEGT. The CDR3 is 15 amino acids. CDR3 in amino acids: CASSYRGQSYNEQFF. CDR3 DNA: TGTGCCAGCAGTTATAGGGGGCAATCATACAATGAGCAGTTCTTC.

This clone appeared once. The chain links TRBV30 to TRBJ1-1; no clear D. Germline CDR1 and CDR2: GTSNPN and SVGIG (reference sequence). V dropped 0 bases and J dropped 2 bases, with 13 bases sitting between them. The CDR3 consists of 15 residues. This CDR3 is CAWSVRRPVNTEAFF. The CDR3, as DNA: TGTGCCTGGAGTGTACGACGGCCGGTCAACACTGAAGCTTTCTTT.

The rearrangement links TRBV27 to TRBJ2-7, with a weak D call TRBD1 (6 bases). Per the germline V gene, CDR1 is MNHEY and CDR2 is SMNVEV (reference sequence). Trimming took off 3 bases at V and 2 bases at J, with 14 bases between the two ends. The CDR3 is made up of 15 amino acids. Here the CDR3 reads CASSFYPGAPYEQYF. DNA for the CDR3: TGTGCCAGCAGTTTTTATCCAGGGGCCCCCTACGAGCAGTACTTC.